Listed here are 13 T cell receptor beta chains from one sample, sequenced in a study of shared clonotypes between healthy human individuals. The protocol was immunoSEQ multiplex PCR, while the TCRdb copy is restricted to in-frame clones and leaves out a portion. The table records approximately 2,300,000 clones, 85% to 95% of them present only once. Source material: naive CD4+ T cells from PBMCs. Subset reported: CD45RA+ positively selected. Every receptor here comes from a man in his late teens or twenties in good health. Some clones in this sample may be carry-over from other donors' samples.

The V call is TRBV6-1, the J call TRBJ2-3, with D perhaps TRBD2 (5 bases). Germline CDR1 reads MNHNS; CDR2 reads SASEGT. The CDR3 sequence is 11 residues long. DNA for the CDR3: TGTGCTCACGGGATCACAGATACGCAGTATTTT. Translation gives CAHGITDTQYF.

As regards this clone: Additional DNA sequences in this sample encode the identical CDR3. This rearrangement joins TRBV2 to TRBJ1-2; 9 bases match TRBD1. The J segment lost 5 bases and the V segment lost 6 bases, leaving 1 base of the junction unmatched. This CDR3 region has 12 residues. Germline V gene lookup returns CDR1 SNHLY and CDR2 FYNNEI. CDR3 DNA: TGTGCCAGCAGCGGACAGGGGTATGGCTACACCTTC. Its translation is CASSGQGYGYTF.

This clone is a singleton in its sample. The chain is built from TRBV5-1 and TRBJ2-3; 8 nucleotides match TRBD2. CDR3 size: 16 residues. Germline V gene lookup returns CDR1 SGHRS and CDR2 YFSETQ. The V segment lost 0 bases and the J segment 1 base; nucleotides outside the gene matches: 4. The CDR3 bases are TGCGCCAGCAGCTTGGGACTAGCGAAGGGCACAGATACGCAGTATTTT. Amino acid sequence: CASSLGLAKGTDTQYF.

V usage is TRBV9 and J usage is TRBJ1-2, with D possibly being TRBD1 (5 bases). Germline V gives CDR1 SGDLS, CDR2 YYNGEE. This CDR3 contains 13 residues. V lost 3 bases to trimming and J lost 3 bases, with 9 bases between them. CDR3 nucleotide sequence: TGTGCCAGCAGCGAGGGGTCTTACTATGGCTACACCTTC. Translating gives CASSEGSYYGYTF.

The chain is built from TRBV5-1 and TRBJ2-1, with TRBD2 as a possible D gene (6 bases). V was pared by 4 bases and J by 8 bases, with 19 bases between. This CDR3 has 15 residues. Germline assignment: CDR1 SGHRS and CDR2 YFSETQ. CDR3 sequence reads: CASSPRGGGVDEQFF. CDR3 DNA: TGCGCCAGCAGCCCACGGGGAGGAGGGGTAGATGAGCAGTTCTTC.

The DNA of the CDR3 is TGCGCCAGCAGCCAGAGCGGGATTGGCCAAGAGACCCAGTACTTC. Amino acids: CASSQSGIGQETQYF. The V call is TRBV5-1, the J call TRBJ2-5, with 7 bases identical to TRBD2. The V and J ends lost 4 bases and 1 base, in that order; junction bases with no gene match: 7. Germline V gene sequence: CDR1 SGHRS, CDR2 YFSETQ. The CDR3 has 15 residues.

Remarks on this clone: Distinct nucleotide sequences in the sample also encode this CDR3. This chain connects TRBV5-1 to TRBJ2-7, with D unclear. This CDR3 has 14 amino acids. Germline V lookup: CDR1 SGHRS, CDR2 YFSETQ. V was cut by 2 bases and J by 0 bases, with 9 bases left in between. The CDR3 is CASSFGGSSYEQYF. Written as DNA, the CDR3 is TGCGCCAGCAGCTTTGGCGGTAGCTCCTACGAGCAGTACTTC.

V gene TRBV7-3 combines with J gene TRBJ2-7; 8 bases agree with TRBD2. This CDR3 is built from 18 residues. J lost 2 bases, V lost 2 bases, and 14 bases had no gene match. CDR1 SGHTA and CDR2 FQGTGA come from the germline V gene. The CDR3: CASSLCRSGSKKAYEQYF. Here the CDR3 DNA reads TGTGCCAGCAGCTTATGTCGGAGCGGGAGTAAAAAGGCCTACGAGCAGTACTTC. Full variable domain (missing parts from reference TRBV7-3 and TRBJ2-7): GAGVSQTPSNKVTEKGKYVELRCDPISGHTALYWYRQSLGQGPEFLIYFQGTGAADDSGLPNDRFFAVRPEGSVSTLKIQRTERGDSAVYLCASSLCRSGSKKAYEQYFGPGTRLTVT.

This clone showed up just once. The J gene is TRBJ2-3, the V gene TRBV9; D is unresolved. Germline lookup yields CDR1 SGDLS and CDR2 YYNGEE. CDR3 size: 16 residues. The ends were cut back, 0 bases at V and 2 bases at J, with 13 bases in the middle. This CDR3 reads CASSVVGLQSTDTQYF. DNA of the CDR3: TGTGCCAGCAGCGTAGTAGGGCTGCAATCCACAGATACGCAGTATTTT.

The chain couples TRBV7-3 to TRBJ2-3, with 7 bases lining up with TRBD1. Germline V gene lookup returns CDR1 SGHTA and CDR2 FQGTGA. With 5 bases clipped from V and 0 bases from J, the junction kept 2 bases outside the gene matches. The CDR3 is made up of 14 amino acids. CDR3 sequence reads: CASSPTGSTDTQYF. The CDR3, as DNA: TGTGCCAGCAGCCCGACAGGGAGCACAGATACGCAGTATTTT. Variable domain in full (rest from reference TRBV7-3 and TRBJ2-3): GAGVSQTPSNKVTEKGKYVELRCDPISGHTALYWYRQSLGQGPEFLIYFQGTGAADDSGLPNDRFFAVRPEGSVSTLKIQRTERGDSAVYLCASSPTGSTDTQYFGPGTRLTVL.

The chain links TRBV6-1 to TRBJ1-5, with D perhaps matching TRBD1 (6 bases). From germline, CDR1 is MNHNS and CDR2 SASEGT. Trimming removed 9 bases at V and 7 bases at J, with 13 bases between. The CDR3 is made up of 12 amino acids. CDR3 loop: CASLDSLQPQHF. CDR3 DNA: TGTGCCAGTCTGGACAGTTTGCAGCCCCAGCATTTT.

CDR3 in amino acids: CAWSQGENSPLHF. CDR3 DNA sequence: TGTGCCTGGAGTCAAGGGGAGAATTCACCCCTCCACTTT. The rearrangement joins TRBV30 to TRBJ1-6, with TRBD1 as a possible D gene (5 bases). V lost 2 bases and J lost 7, with 9 bases in between. Germline V CDR1 and CDR2: GTSNPN, SVGIG (reference sequence). CDR3 length equals 13 residues. The variable domain in full, with the rest retrieved from reference TRBV30 and TRBJ1-6, is SQTIHQWPATLVQPVGSPLSLECTVEGTSNPNLYWYRQAAGRGLQLLFYSVGIGQISSEVPQNLSASRPQDRQFILSSKKLLLSDSGFYLCAWSQGENSPLHFGNGTRLTVT.

The CDR3 spells CATSPGNQPQHF. Here the CDR3 DNA reads TGTGCCACCAGCCCGGGCAATCAGCCCCAGCATTTT. The V gene is TRBV15, the J gene TRBJ1-5; D ambiguous. Germline lookup yields CDR1 LNHNV and CDR2 YYDKDF (reference sequence). The CDR3 runs to 12 residues. Deletions cut 5 bases from V and 2 bases from J, with 4 bases between.